Here is one T cell receptor beta chain with its context. An end of the junction differs from the germline gene, which may be a read error. The patients had localized lung adenocarcinoma, a non-small cell subtype. The CDR3 has 16 residues. Germline loops: CDR1 MNHNS, CDR2 SASEGT. This sample was taken from a study of CD4 and CD8 cells across lung adenocarcinoma regions. Each CDR3 protein is one row after TCRdb ran MiXCR on the PCR reads. The sample records about 7,700 distinct CDR3 sequences, 35% to 45% being singletons. V and J are TRBV6-1 and TRBJ2-3; TRBD2 agrees at 8 bases. Sequencing used CD4+ T cells from the margin of a lung tumor. The source of this sequence is a male donor with lung adenocarcinoma. The CD4 and CD8 labels of this study may be unreliable. CDR3 loop: CPCSAFGLATKDMQYF. The CDR3 DNA follows: TGTCCCTGCAGTGCCTTCGGACTAGCTACCAAAGATATGCAGTACTTT.